This T cell receptor (beta chain) emerged from a study of T cell responses to AZD1222 COVID-19 vaccine. This clone was detected a few times. Antigen specificity is unknown. Points from the study as a whole: Only a handful of AZD1222 recipients tested seropositive at baseline. Every sample of the repertoires postdated the peak T cell response.

Here immunoSEQ multiplex PCR was the method, and the copy in TCRdb shows in-frame clones only, minus some. The sample lists 180,000 or so clones; roughly 92% were seen once. This CDR3 has 17 residues. Germline V gene data show CDR1 as SEHNR and CDR2 as FQNEAQ (reference sequence). J gave up 5 bases and V 1 base, and 10 bases lay outside the gene matches. The V gene is TRBV7-9, the J gene TRBJ2-3; the match to TRBD2 covers 9 bases. This sample comprised peripheral blood, obtained 28 days after the second AZD1222 dose. This clonotype originated in an adult who received the AZD1222 COVID-19 vaccine. The CDR3 sequence is CASSLDWLAGRGDTQYF. Here the CDR3 DNA reads TGTGCCAGCAGCTTAGACTGGCTAGCGGGGCGGGGAGATACGCAGTATTTT.